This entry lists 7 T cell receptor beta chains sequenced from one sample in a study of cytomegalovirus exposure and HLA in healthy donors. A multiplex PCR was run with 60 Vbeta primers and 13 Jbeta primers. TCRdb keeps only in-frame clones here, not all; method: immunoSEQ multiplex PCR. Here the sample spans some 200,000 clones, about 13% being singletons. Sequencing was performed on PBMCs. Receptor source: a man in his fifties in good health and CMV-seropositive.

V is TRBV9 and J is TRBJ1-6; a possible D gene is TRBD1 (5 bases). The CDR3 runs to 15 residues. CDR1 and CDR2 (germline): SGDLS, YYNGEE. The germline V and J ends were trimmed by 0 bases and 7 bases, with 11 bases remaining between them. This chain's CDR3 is CASSVGRAGNSPLHF. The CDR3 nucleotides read TGTGCCAGCAGCGTAGGCAGGGCAGGGAATTCACCCCTCCACTTT.

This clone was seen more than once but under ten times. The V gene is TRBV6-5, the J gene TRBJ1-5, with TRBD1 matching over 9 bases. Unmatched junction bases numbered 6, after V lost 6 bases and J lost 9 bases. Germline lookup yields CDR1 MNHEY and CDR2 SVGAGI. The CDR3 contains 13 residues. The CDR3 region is CASRSTGGTPQHF. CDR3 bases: TGTGCCAGCAGATCGACAGGGGGAACGCCCCAGCATTTT.

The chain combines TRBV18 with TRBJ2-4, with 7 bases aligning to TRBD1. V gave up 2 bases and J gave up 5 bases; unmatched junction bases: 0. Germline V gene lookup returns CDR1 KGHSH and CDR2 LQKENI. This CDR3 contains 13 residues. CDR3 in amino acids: CASSPGQENIQYF. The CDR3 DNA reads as TGTGCCAGCTCACCAGGACAGGAAAACATTCAGTACTTC. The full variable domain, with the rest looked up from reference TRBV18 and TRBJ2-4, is NAGVMQNPRHLVRRRGQEARLRCSPMKGHSHVYWYRQLPEEGLKFMVYLQKENIIDESGMPKERFSAEFPKEGPSILRIQQVVRGDSAAYFCASSPGQENIQYFGAGTRLSVL.

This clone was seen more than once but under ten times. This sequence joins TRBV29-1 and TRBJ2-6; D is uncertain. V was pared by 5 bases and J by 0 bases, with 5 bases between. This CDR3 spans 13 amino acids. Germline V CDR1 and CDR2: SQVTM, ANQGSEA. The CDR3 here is CSVTNSGANVLTF. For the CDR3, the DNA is TGCAGCGTTACAAACTCTGGGGCCAACGTCCTGACTTTC.

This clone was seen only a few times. The DNA for the CDR3 is TGTGCCACCGGGGGGGAGACCCAGTACTTC. It translates to CATGGETQYF. The chain carries TRBV2 and TRBJ2-5, with TRBD2 matching over 7 bases. The V segment lost 10 bases and the J segment 5 bases; nucleotides outside the gene matches: 1. Germline lookup yields CDR1 SNHLY and CDR2 FYNNEI. The CDR3 contains 10 residues.

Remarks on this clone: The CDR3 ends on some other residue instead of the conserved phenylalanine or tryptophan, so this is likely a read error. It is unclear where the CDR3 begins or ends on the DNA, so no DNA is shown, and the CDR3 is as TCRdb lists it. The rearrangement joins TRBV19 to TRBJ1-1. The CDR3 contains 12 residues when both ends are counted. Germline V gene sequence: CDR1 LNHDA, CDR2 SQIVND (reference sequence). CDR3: CASGLEGTEALV.

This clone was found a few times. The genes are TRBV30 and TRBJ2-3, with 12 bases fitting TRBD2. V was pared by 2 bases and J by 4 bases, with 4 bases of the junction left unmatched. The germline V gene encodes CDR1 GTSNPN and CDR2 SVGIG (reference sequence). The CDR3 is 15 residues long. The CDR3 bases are TGTGCCTGGAGTCTAGCGGGGGGGCGGGCAGATACGCAGTATTTT. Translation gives CAWSLAGGRADTQYF.